Below are 20 T cell receptor beta chains sequenced from a single sample in a study of blood T cell repertoires in COVID-19. The data were produced by immunoSEQ multiplex PCR, yet TCRdb's version contains in-frame clones alone and is incomplete. The top ten hold 10% to 12% of the sample, which has 200,000 to 250,000 clones, 70% to 90% seen once. The sample taken for sequencing was PBMCs or T cells enriched from blood (not recorded which). The receptor source for this set is a man younger than 45 who had recovered from COVID-19.

The chain has TRBV4-1 and TRBJ1-4; D uncertain. Trimming shortened V by 2 bases and J by 8 bases, and 6 bases separated the two germline ends. The CDR3 is 12 amino acids. Looked up from germline, CDR1 is MGHRA and CDR2 is YSYEKL. The CDR3 DNA follows: TGCGCCAGCAGCCAAACAGCCGAAAAACTGTTTTTT. Its protein is CASSQTAEKLFF.

This clone was seen just once. For the CDR3, the DNA is TGCGCCAGCAGTGAGGGGACAGGGATATCCTACGAGCAGTACTTC. It yields the protein CASSEGTGISYEQYF. The chain carries TRBV10-1 and TRBJ2-7; 9 nucleotides agree with TRBD1. CDR3 length: 15 residues. CDR1 is WNHNN and CDR2 is SYGVQD in the germline V gene (reference sequence). The V gene end was trimmed by 2 bases and the J gene end by 1 base; junction bases not matched to a gene: 3.

This chain uses TRBV7-9 with TRBJ2-5; TRBD2 is a possible D gene (6 bases). Germline-derived CDR1 and CDR2 are SEHNR and FQNEAQ (reference sequence). The V and J ends lost 5 bases and 1 base respectively, with 17 bases between them. This CDR3 contains 16 residues. The CDR3 sequence: CASSRAAEGIQETQYF. CDR3 in DNA: TGTGCCAGCAGCCGAGCGGCGGAGGGGATCCAAGAGACCCAGTACTTC.

This sequence joins TRBV11-3 and TRBJ2-5, with D perhaps TRBD2 (5 bases). The germline V and J ends were trimmed by 1 base and 4 bases, with 13 bases remaining between them. Germline CDR1 SGHNT, CDR2 YENEEA. This CDR3 spans 15 amino acids. CDR3 in amino acids: CASSLGLGGGETQYF. Written as DNA, the CDR3 is TGTGCCAGCAGCTTAGGGCTCGGCGGAGGAGAGACCCAGTACTTC.

This clone came up a few times. The rearrangement uses TRBV15 and TRBJ2-3, with 9 positions matching TRBD1. CDR3 length: 17 amino acids. Germline V gene data show CDR1 as LNHNV and CDR2 as YYDKDF (reference sequence). Trimming removed 4 bases from V and 2 bases from J; junction bases left unmatched: 10. In DNA, the CDR3 is TGTGCCACCAGCACCCATCGACAGGGGGTGAACACAGATACGCAGTATTTT. Its translation is CATSTHRQGVNTDTQYF.

The V and J genes are TRBV18 and TRBJ1-5, with TRBD1 as a possible D gene (6 bases). Germline V gene sequence: CDR1 KGHSH, CDR2 LQKENI. The CDR3 extends over 15 amino acids. Trimming removed 4 bases at V and 2 bases at J, with 12 bases between. CDR3: CASSRGGAGNQPQHF. As DNA, the CDR3 is TGTGCCAGCTCACGGGGGGGGGCGGGCAATCAGCCCCAGCATTTT.

The chain joins TRBV29-1 to TRBJ2-3; no reliable D call. CDR1 is SQVTM, CDR2 ANQGSEA, per germline. With 0 bases removed from V and 1 base from J, the gap between germline ends came to 17 bases. The CDR3 contains 17 residues. CDR3 amino acids: CSVEDTRGLWGTDTQYF. For the CDR3, the DNA is TGCAGCGTTGAAGATACTCGAGGTCTGTGGGGCACAGATACGCAGTATTTT.

The chain uses TRBV7-9 and TRBJ1-1; the D gene is possibly TRBD1 (6 bases). Germline loops: CDR1 SEHNR, CDR2 FQNEAQ (reference sequence). Trimming removed 5 bases from V and 0 bases from J, with 10 bases in between. This CDR3 contains 14 residues. The CDR3 sequence is CASSLSGVNTEAFF. CDR3 sequence (DNA): TGTGCCAGCAGCCTTTCAGGGGTGAACACTGAAGCTTTCTTT.

The sample holds one count of this clone. The identical CDR3 is also encoded by other nucleotide sequences in the sample. For the CDR3, the DNA is TGTGCCAGCAGGTCGAGACAAAACACTGAAGCTTTCTTT. It encodes CASRSRQNTEAFF. This chain joins TRBV27 and TRBJ1-1; no definite D call. The CDR3 has 13 residues. The germline CDR1 and CDR2 sequences are MNHEY and SMNVEV (reference sequence). Trimming stripped 6 bases from V and 2 bases from J, with 10 bases between.

The chain uses TRBV28 and TRBJ2-7; the D gene is possibly TRBD2 (5 bases). Germline CDR1 is MDHEN and CDR2 is SYDVKM. This CDR3 comprises 15 residues. Trimming cost V 8 bases and J 1 base, with 18 bases left between them. The CDR3 bases are TGTGCCAGCTACCCGGGGAGCGGCAATTCCTACGAGCAGTACTTC. Amino acids: CASYPGSGNSYEQYF.

The rearrangement joins TRBV19 to TRBJ1-5; 7 bases match TRBD1. The CDR3 length is 17 residues. Germline V CDR1 and CDR2: LNHDA, SQIVND (reference sequence). V lost 3 bases, J lost 0 bases, and 8 bases stayed unmatched. This CDR3 is CASSMRQGRYSNQPQHF. DNA of the CDR3: TGTGCCAGTAGTATGCGACAGGGACGTTATAGCAATCAGCCCCAGCATTTT.

The count of this clone is one. The chain couples TRBV5-4 to TRBJ1-6, with 7 bases fitting TRBD1. The length of the CDR3 is 14 residues. Germline CDR1 SGHNT, CDR2 YYREEE (reference sequence). V gave up 5 bases and J gave up 7 bases; unmatched junction bases: 6. The CDR3 protein is CASRPTGQNSPLHF. The CDR3 bases are TGTGCCAGCAGACCGACAGGGCAAAATTCACCCCTCCACTTT.

This chain links TRBV4-3 with TRBJ1-4; D gene uncertain. Per germline, CDR1 LGHNA and CDR2 YSLEER. V was trimmed by 0 bases and J by 5 bases, leaving 13 bases between them. This CDR3 comprises 16 residues. CDR3 in DNA: TGCGCCAGCAGCCAAGATCTTTGGCAGAAGAATGAAAAACTGTTTTTT. Translated: CASSQDLWQKNEKLFF.

This chain links TRBV7-9 with TRBJ2-7; 7 positions agree with TRBD2. V lost 5 bases, J lost 4 bases, and 14 bases stayed unmatched. The CDR3 sequence is 16 residues long. CDR1 SEHNR and CDR2 FQNEAQ come from the germline V gene (reference sequence). CDR3 amino acids: CASSPPLGRAVYEQYF. DNA for the CDR3: TGTGCCAGCAGCCCCCCTTTGGGGAGGGCCGTGTACGAGCAGTACTTC.

The V and J genes are TRBV6-5 and TRBJ1-5; no definite D call. Germline V gene sequence: CDR1 MNHEY, CDR2 SVGAGI. V lost 3 bases to trimming and J lost 3 bases, with 6 bases between them. The CDR3 loop spans 13 amino acids. Written as DNA, the CDR3 is TGTGCCAGCAGTTATTCCATCAATCAGCCCCAGCATTTT. This sequence encodes CASSYSINQPQHF.

The CDR3, as DNA: TGTGCCAGCAGGGCCGGGACAGGGGGCTACGAGCAGTACTTC. Translating gives CASRAGTGGYEQYF. This chain uses TRBV2 with TRBJ2-7; 11 bases align to TRBD1. V shed 6 bases and J 3 bases; nucleotides not matched to a gene: 4. This CDR3 spans 14 amino acids. Germline CDR1 is SNHLY and CDR2 is FYNNEI.

The genes are TRBV3-1 (or the pseudogene TRBV3-2) and TRBJ2-7; 8 bases match TRBD2. The CDR3 consists of 15 residues. V gave up 1 base and J gave up 3 bases; unmatched junction bases: 5. Germline assignment: CDR1 LGHDT and CDR2 YNNKEL (reference sequence). The CDR3 DNA reads TGTGCCAGCAGCCAAGTAGGCGGGGGGAACTACGAGCAGTACTTC. Its protein product is CASSQVGGGNYEQYF.

The chain has TRBV7-3 and TRBJ1-1; a possible D gene is TRBD1 (5 bases). Germline-derived CDR1 and CDR2 are SGHTA and FQGTGA. The CDR3 sequence is 14 residues long. V lost 5 bases to trimming and J lost 4 bases, with 14 bases between them. CDR3 in DNA: TGTGCCAGCAGCCCCGGCCCAGGGCCCACTGAAGCTTTCTTT. Encoded protein: CASSPGPGPTEAFF. Drawing the rest from reference TRBV7-3 and TRBJ1-1, the complete variable domain is GAGVSQTPSNKVTEKGKYVELRCDPISGHTALYWYRQSLGQGPEFLIYFQGTGAADDSGLPNDRFFAVRPEGSVSTLKIQRTERGDSAVYLCASSPGPGPTEAFFGQGTRLTVV.

The chain employs TRBV7-8 and TRBJ2-7; D is undetermined. This CDR3 comprises 11 residues. Trimming shortened V by 1 base and J by 13 bases, and 11 bases separated the two germline ends. Germline values: CDR1 SGHVS, CDR2 FQNEAQ. CDR3 protein: CASSLGPSFYF. In nucleotides, the CDR3 is TGTGCCAGCAGCTTAGGGCCCTCCTTCTACTTC.

This chain connects TRBV6-1 to TRBJ1-2; the match to TRBD1 covers 7 bases. The CDR3 spans 14 residues. Trimming cost V 3 bases and J 5 bases; bases outside gene matches: 6. Germline V lookup: CDR1 MNHNS, CDR2 SASEGT. This CDR3 is CASSEGDRIYGYTF. The CDR3 nucleotides are TGTGCCAGCAGTGAGGGGGACAGAATATATGGCTACACCTTC.